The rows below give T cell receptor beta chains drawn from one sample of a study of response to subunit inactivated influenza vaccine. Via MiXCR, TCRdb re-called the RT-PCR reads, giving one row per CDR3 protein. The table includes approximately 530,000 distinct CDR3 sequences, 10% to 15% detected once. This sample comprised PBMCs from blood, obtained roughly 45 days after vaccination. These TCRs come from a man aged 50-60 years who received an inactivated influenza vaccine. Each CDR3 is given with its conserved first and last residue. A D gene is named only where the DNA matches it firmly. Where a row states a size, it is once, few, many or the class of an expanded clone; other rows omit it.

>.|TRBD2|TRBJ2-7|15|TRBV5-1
TGCGCCAGCAGAAACGGAGCGGGAGTGGGCTACGAGCAGTACTTC
CASRNGAGVGYEQYF
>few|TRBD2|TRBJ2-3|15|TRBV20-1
TGCAGTGCTAGAGACGGGGGACTAGCTGTTTCTCGGCAGTATTTT
CSARDGGLAVSRQYF
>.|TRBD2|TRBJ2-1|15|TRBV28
TGTGCCAGCAGTTTCCAAGCGGGAGGTTACAATGAGCAGTTCTTC
CASSFQAGGYNEQFF
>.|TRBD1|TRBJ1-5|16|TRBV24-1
TGTGCCACCAGTGATCCCCTGACAGGGACGAATCAGCCCCAGCATTTT
CATSDPLTGTNQPQHF
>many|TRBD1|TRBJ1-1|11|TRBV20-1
TGCAGTGCCTTGGACAGGGTAATGGCTTTCTTT
CSALDRVMAFF
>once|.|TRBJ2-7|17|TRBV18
TGTGCCAGCTCACGAGGGACAAGGGGCAAGTCCACATACGAGCAGTACTTC
CASSRGTRGKSTYEQYF
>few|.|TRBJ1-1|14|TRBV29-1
TGCAGCGTCGGAGGCAGGACCCTTAACACTGAAGCTTTCTTT
CSVGGRTLNTEAFF
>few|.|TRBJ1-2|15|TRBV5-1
TGCGCCAGCAGCCCTGGGAAGATTTACAACTATGGCTACACCTTC
CASSPGKIYNYGYTF
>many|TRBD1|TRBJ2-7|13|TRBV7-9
TGTGCCAGCAGCTTGCAGGGGGAAGGTGAGCAGTACTTC
CASSLQGEGEQYF
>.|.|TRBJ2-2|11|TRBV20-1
TGCAGTGCTAGTCAGGCCGGGGAGCTGTTTTTT
CSASQAGELFF
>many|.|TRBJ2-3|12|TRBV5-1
TGCGCCAGCAGAGGGAGCACAGATACGCAGTATTTT
CASRGSTDTQYF
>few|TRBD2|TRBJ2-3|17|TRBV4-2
TGTGCCAGCAGTCAAGGGGGGGGACTAGCGGGCACAGATACGCAGTATTTT
CASSQGGGLAGTDTQYF
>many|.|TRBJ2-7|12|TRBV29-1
TGCAGCGCTTTGGACGGCTACTACGAGCAGTACTTC
CSALDGYYEQYF
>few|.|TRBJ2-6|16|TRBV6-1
TGTGCCAGCAGGACAGAGTCTAGCTCTGGGGCCAACGTCCTGACTTTC
CASRTESSSGANVLTF
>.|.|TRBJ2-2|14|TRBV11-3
TGTGCCAGCAGCTTATATAGCGGCCCCGGGGAGCTGTTTTTT
CASSLYSGPGELFF
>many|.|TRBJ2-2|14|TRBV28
TGTGCCAGCAACTCGGGAGCGTACACCGGGGAGCTGTTTTTT
CASNSGAYTGELFF
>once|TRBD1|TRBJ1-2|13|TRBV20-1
TGCAGTTCTAGTAGAACAGGGGGCGATGGCTACACCTTC
CSSSRTGGDGYTF
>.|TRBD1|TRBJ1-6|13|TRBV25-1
TGTGCCAGTAGGATGACAGGGGGTTCACCCCTCCACTTT
CASRMTGGSPLHF
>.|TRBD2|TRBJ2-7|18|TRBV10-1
TGCGCCAGCAATTTATCCCAAAGCGGGGGGTTCTCCTCCTACGAGCAGTACTTC
CASNLSQSGGFSSYEQYF
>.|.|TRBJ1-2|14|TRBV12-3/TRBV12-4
TGTGCCAGCAGTCCCAGGGTCATCAGCTATGGCTACACCTTC
CASSPRVISYGYTF
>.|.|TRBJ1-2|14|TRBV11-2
TGTGCCAGCAGCTTGGGTGACTGGGATGGTGGCTACACCTTC
CASSLGDWDGGYTF
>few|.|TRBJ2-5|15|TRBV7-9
TGTGCCAGCAGCTTAGAGGGTCACACCCAAGAGACCCAGTACTTC
CASSLEGHTQETQYF
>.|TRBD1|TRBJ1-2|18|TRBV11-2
TGTGCCAGCAGCTTACACGGTGGGACAGGGACTACTAACTATGGCTACACCTTC
CASSLHGGTGTTNYGYTF
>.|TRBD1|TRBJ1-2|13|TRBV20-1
TGCAGTGCGATGGACAGGGCGGGCTATGGCTACACCTTC
CSAMDRAGYGYTF
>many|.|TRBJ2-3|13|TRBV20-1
TGCAGTGCTAGAGATAGGGTCCTAAATACGCAGTATTTT
CSARDRVLNTQYF
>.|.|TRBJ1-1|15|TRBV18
TGTGCCAGCTCACCACATCAGACGGAGAACACTGAAGCTTTCTTT
CASSPHQTENTEAFF
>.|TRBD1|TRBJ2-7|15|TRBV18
TGTGCCAGCTCACCACCGACAGGGCTGGGCTACGAGCAGTACTTC
CASSPPTGLGYEQYF
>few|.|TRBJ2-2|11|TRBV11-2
TGTGCCAGCATACTGTCCGGGGAGCTGTTTTTT
CASILSGELFF
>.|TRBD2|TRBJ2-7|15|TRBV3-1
TGTGCCAGCAGCCAAGACGGGAGGGCCTCCTACGAGCAGTACTTC
CASSQDGRASYEQYF
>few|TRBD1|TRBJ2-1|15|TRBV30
TGTGCCTGGAGAAAGGTCAGGGGGCGAGTCAATGAGCAGTTCTTC
CAWRKVRGRVNEQFF
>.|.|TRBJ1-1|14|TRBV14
TGTGCCAGCAGCCAAGCAACAGGTTTCGCTGAAGCTTTCTTT
CASSQATGFAEAFF